Listed here are 6 T cell receptor beta chains from one sample, sequenced in a study of resident and recirculating memory T cells in vitiligo. Assay: immunoSEQ multiplex PCR; the TCRdb copy retains only in-frame clones and omits some. This table has 55,000 to 75,000 clones, approximately 91% appearing once. Sequencing was done on a sample of blood. Source of these receptors: a male donor with vitiligo.

V is TRBV2 and J is TRBJ1-1, with 8 nucleotides matching TRBD1. The CDR3 sequence is 12 residues long. V dropped 10 bases and J dropped 4; count of bases not matched to a gene: 5. Germline CDR1 is SNHLY and CDR2 is FYNNEI. This chain's CDR3 is CANQGAVTEAFF. The CDR3 DNA sequence: TGTGCCAACCAGGGGGCAGTCACTGAAGCTTTCTTT. The full variable domain, completed using reference TRBV2 and TRBJ1-1, is EPEVTQTPSHQVTQMGQEVILRCVPISNHLYFYWYRQILGQKVEFLVSFYNNEISEKSEIFDDQFSVERPDGSNFTLKIRSTKLEDSAMYFCANQGAVTEAFFGQGTRLTVV.

The chain joins TRBV11-2 to TRBJ1-5; TRBD1 matches 7 bases. Germline CDR1 reads SGHAT; CDR2 reads FQNNGV. Unmatched junction bases numbered 0, after V lost 2 bases and J lost 2 bases. This CDR3 has 14 residues. CDR3: CASSLTGGNQPQHF. For the CDR3, the DNA is TGTGCCAGCAGCTTAACAGGGGGCAATCAGCCCCAGCATTTT.

This chain joins TRBV10-3 and TRBJ2-7; the match to TRBD1 covers 9 bases. Trimming took 1 base from V and 5 from J; bases not matched to a gene: 12. Germline CDR1 and CDR2: ENHRY and SYGVKD. The CDR3 covers 17 residues. This CDR3 is CAISEYEFGTGIHEQYF. DNA of the CDR3: TGTGCCATCAGTGAGTACGAATTCGGGACAGGGATACACGAGCAGTACTTC.

V usage is TRBV28 and J usage is TRBJ1-2, with D tentatively TRBD1 (5 bases). Between the trimmed V and J ends, which lost 3 bases and 8 bases, there was a span of 13 bases. Germline-derived CDR1 and CDR2 are MDHEN and SYDVKM. This CDR3 is built from 13 residues. The CDR3 region has the DNA TGTGCCAGCAGTTTCAGGGACTATGGGGGCTACACCTTC. It is translated as CASSFRDYGGYTF.

The genes are TRBV28 and TRBJ2-7, with TRBD1 matching over 11 bases. Per germline, CDR1 MDHEN and CDR2 SYDVKM. With V trimmed by 3 bases and J by 3 bases, 7 bases remained unmatched. There are 16 residues in the CDR3. CDR3 coding DNA: TGTGCCAGCAGTTTGCTTCCGGGACAGGGGGGCTACGAGCAGTACTTC. Amino acid sequence: CASSLLPGQGGYEQYF.

This sequence joins TRBV5-4 and TRBJ1-2; 7 nucleotides line up with TRBD1. The ends lost 0 bases at V and 8 bases at J; junction bases unmatched: 7. CDR3 length equals 14 residues. Per germline, CDR1 SGHNT and CDR2 YYREEE (reference sequence). The CDR3 coding sequence is TGTGCCAGCAGCTTGGAAGCGACAGGGAAGGGCTACACCTTC. Protein sequence: CASSLEATGKGYTF.